Below, 8 T cell receptor beta chains from the same sample are listed, as sequenced in a study of shared clonotypes between healthy human individuals. TCRdb keeps only in-frame clones here, not all; method: immunoSEQ multiplex PCR. Of a few million clones listed, 90% to 96% are singletons. The specimen was naive CD4+ T cells sorted from blood. Subset given: CD45RA+ positively selected. These receptors originate from a man aged 18 to 35 in good health.

The chain has TRBV5-1 and TRBJ1-2; 8 positions agree with TRBD1. Germline V gene sequence: CDR1 SGHRS, CDR2 YFSETQ. This CDR3 contains 16 residues. V shed 2 bases and J 2 bases; nucleotides not matched to a gene: 8. The CDR3 DNA is TGCGCCAGCAGCTTTGGTTACGGACAGGGAAACTATGGCTACACCTTC. Translating gives CASSFGYGQGNYGYTF.

The chain joins TRBV10-3 to TRBJ2-1; the match to TRBD2 covers 13 bases. V gave up 4 bases and J gave up 8 bases; unmatched junction bases: 5. Germline V CDR1 and CDR2: ENHRY, SYGVKD. This CDR3 has 15 amino acids. CDR3 sequence: CAISGTSGRIYEQFF. The CDR3 region has the DNA TGTGCCATCAGTGGGACTAGCGGGAGAATCTATGAGCAGTTCTTC.

The rearrangement joins TRBV5-5 to TRBJ1-2, with unresolved D. Trimming took off 0 bases at V and 5 bases at J, with 11 bases between the two ends. The germline V gene has CDR1 SGHKS and CDR2 YYEKEE (reference sequence). This CDR3 has 14 residues. The CDR3 nucleotides are TGTGCCAGCAGCTTGGACCTCCGTGGATATGGCTACACCTTC. The encoded protein is CASSLDLRGYGYTF.

To note about this clone: In the same sample, other DNA sequences code for this CDR3. The chain recombines TRBV18 with TRBJ1-4, with D possibly matching TRBD1 (5 bases). Per germline, CDR1 KGHSH and CDR2 LQKENI. The V end lost 3 bases, the J end lost 2 bases, and 10 bases lay between the germline ends. The CDR3 runs 15 residues. The CDR3 here is CASSPGTTTNEKLFF. CDR3 bases: TGTGCCAGCTCACCGGGGACTACCACTAATGAAAAACTGTTTTTT.

A word on this clone: Other nucleotide sequences in the sample specify the same CDR3. V is TRBV14 and J is TRBJ1-1, with D maybe TRBD1 (5 bases). V lost 4 bases and J 0 bases, leaving 6 bases between the germline ends. From germline, CDR1 is SGHDN and CDR2 FVKESK. CDR3 size: 13 residues. The CDR3 region is CASSRGLNTEAFF. As DNA, the CDR3 is TGTGCCAGCAGCCGGGGACTGAACACTGAAGCTTTCTTT.

V usage is TRBV4-1 and J usage is TRBJ1-6; D unresolved. The CDR3 extends over 17 amino acids. From germline, CDR1 is MGHRA and CDR2 YSYEKL. V was shortened by 0 bases and J by 14 bases, with 23 bases between the two germline ends. The CDR3 coding sequence is TGCGCCAGCAGCCAAGAACTCCAGCCCAGATCTAATTCGGCCCTCCACTTT. Translated, it gives CASSQELQPRSNSALHF.

The chain has TRBV4-1 and TRBJ2-5; D is uncertain. This CDR3 comprises 13 residues. The V end was cut by 1 base, the J end by 0 bases, with 3 bases between. CDR1 is MGHRA, CDR2 YSYEKL, per germline. The CDR3 sequence is CASSQVHQETQYF. DNA of the CDR3: TGCGCCAGCAGCCAAGTTCACCAAGAGACCCAGTACTTC.

The genes are TRBV18 and TRBJ1-5, with 7 nucleotides matching TRBD1. Germline lookup yields CDR1 KGHSH and CDR2 LQKENI. The ends lost 2 bases at V and 2 bases at J; junction bases unmatched: 6. The CDR3 loop spans 16 amino acids. CDR3 region: CASSPKGAGGNQPQHF. The CDR3 DNA is TGTGCCAGCTCACCAAAGGGGGCAGGTGGCAATCAGCCCCAGCATTTT.